This T cell receptor (beta chain) was captured in a study of blood T cells in healthy people across ages (dated by TCRdb to between 2014 and 2017). For the wider study: In model experiments, roughly one uniquely barcoded TCR beta cDNA molecule per two T cells was captured by template switching. The donors were split into four age groups: young (average around 17 years), middle-aged (around 37), aged (more than 60) and long-lived (approximately 80). Using the same blood draw, the study looked at two additional independent replicas of 1 million unique cDNA reads for two donors, one aged 18 to 30 and the other aged 80 or older. Using deep sequencing normalized with unique cDNA molecular identifiers, the study measured how TCR beta repertoire diversity changes with age.

Turning to this clonotype: Its antigen is currently not known. Base qualities are not recorded, but no much larger clone differs from it by a single base.

The 35 to 40 donors, aged 6 to 90 years, were systemically healthy Caucasian individuals from Russia. About 9.1 milliliters of peripheral blood were collected from each donor into EDTA-treated Vacutainer tubes. Ficoll-Paque density-gradient centrifugation was used to isolate PBMCs, with at least 6.5 million per sample. Total RNA was extracted from PBMCs with Trizol reagent, with at least 5.5 micrograms obtained per sample. For every donor, flow cytometry on a PBMC aliquot measured the percentage of naive CD45RAhigh/CD27high T cells. The library was obtained by 5' RACE. Sequencing was performed on an Illumina HiSeq 2500. A second roughly 6 to 11 cycle PCR used a sample-barcoded 5' primer and a J-beta primer mix. Each TCR beta cDNA molecule received a unique molecular identifier from a template-switch 5' adaptor carrying 12 random nucleotides. Each sample yielded at least 2.5 million CDR3-containing paired-end reads. First-strand cDNA was synthesized from all RNA with the Mint cDNA synthesis kit, primed by a TRBC-specific oligonucleotide. All cDNA was treated with uracil-DNA glycosylase and then went through a first 18-cycle PCR with the universal primers M1SS and BC2_uni_R. In the source study's methods: For normalization, 1 million high-quality reads were randomly selected from each sample, with every read carrying a distinct molecular identifier. Instead of being binned into consensus sequences, reads that shared molecular identifiers were thrown out. CDR3 identification, clonotype clustering and error correction used MiTCR with a Q25 quality threshold and the strictest error-elimination algorithm. A nonparametric unseen species model with Euler transformation was used to estimate a lower bound on total TCR beta diversity. TCRdb reanalyzed the raw reads on its own, using fastp at Q25 for trimming and MiXCR for clone calling, and kept in-frame beta chains. Every distinct CDR3 protein forms one entry, paired with its most common genes and DNA. The authors' filters were not applied to this entry. In this sample the table shows around 800,000 distinct CDR3 sequences, about a quarter of which occur a single time. The ten largest clonotypes hold 2.5% to 3.5% of the sample.

Summary of the overall study and its limitations: Since profiling was done on bulk unsorted PBMCs, naive and antigen-experienced compartments could not be conclusively compared. Observed TCR beta diversity per million T cells fell roughly linearly with age, and a significant reduction was already apparent by age roughly 40. The CMV infection status of donors was not known, potentially confounding age-related changes in expanded clonotypes. Compared with the aged group, the long-lived group had more naive CD4+ T cells, fewer expanded clones and increased TCR diversity, suggesting age selection. A strong correlation was found between observed TCR beta diversity and the percentage of naive T cells measured by flow cytometry. Estimates of total diversity based on one million sequenced T cells were regarded as lower bounds and as underestimates.

The CDR3 sequence holds 14 residues, the cysteine and phenylalanine included. The only DNA kept is the CDR3, 42 bases in frame from the first base. V loses 1 base, J loses 3 bases, and the germline ends lie 10 bases apart. As encoded in the germline V gene, CDR1 is MGHRA while CDR2 is YSYEKL. These same records also appear under a second study, on T cells of mothers and their children. The second investigation adds: Nine systemically healthy Caucasian individuals, comprising three mothers and their six children, were included as donors. cDNA synthesis used all of the extracted RNA, with around 1.5 ug of RNA in each 15 ul reaction. Sample barcodes and 2-4 random nucleotides were added via the M1S primer in the second PCR. Over 8.5 million TCR beta CDR3 reads came from each mother, compared with roughly 2.8 million reads from each child. TCR recombination output is similarly shaped by thymic selection in related and unrelated pairs, with a minor effect exerted by inherited differences. Normalized repertoire overlap was always slightly but never significantly higher in related than unrelated mother-child pairs. No persistent microchimeric T cell clones were found, with a detection sensitivity of approximately 95 clones per million clonotypes. Deep NGS was used in the study to compare the TCR beta repertoires of mothers and children and to look for features that separate related mother-child pairs from unrelated individuals. Mothers averaged about 37 +/- 4 years of age and children averaged about 10 +/- 4 years. After adapter ligation with NEBNext reagents, the libraries were sequenced on Illumina HiSeq 2000 with 100+100 nt paired-end reads. To prevent cross-contamination, the mother and child libraries were prepared one month apart and sequenced in separate runs. For each donor, somewhere between about 500,000 and 2,300,000 distinct TCR beta clonotypes were identified. Naive TCR beta clonotypes were estimated from low-frequency clonotypes matched to each donor's FACS-determined naive share, without sorting.

Specimen: blood. The receptor's source is a boy aged 10-17 years in good health. The sequence is built from TRBV4-1 and TRBJ2-7; TRBD1 is possibly the D segment (6 matching bases). The sequence in DNA is TGCGCCAGCAGCCAAGTCGGACAGATCTACGAGCAGTACTTC. Translated, this gives CASSQVGQIYEQYF.